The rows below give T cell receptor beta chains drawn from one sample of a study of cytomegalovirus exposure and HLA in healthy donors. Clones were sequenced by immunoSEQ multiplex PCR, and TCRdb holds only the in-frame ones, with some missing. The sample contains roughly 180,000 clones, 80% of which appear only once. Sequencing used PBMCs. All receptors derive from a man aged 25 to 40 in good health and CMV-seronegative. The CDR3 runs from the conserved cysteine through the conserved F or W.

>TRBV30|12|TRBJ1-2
CAWSDRVSGYTF
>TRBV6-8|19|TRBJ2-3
CASSYSHVVAASCTDTQYF
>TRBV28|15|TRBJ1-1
CASSLSTERGTEAFF
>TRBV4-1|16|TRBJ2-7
CASSQFSGRGGYEQYF
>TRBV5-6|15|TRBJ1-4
CASSWGQGSNEKLFF
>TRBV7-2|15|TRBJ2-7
CASSPHSLSSYEQYF
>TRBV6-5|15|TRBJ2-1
CASSPLGAGNNEQFF
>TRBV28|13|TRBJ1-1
CATQEGPNRGAFF
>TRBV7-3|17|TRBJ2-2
CASSPPNGQGQSGELFF
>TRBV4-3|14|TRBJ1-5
CASSQDLLAQPQHF
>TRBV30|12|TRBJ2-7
CAWGQAAYEQYF
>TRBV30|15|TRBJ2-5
CAWSVRFIVQETQYF
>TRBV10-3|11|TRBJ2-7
CAIGRAYEQYF
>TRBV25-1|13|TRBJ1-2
CASSEATLSIYTF
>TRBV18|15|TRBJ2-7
CASSPPGTPTYEQYF
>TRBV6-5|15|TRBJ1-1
CASSFIPRENTEAFF
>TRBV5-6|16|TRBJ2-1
CASSSGGGSSYNEQFF
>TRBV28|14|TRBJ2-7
CASSTGTWSPEQYF
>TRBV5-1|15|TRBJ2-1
CASTREGGSYNEQFF
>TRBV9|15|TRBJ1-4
CASSRKQGNSEKLFF
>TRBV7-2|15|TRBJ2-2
CASSFHHRNTGELFF
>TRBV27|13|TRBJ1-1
CASSFSQFTEAFF
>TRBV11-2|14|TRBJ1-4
CASRPGQGNEKLFF
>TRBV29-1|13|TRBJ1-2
CSAGQGAGYGYTF
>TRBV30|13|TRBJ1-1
CAWKVHAVSDAFF
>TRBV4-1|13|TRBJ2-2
CASSPAGGGELFF
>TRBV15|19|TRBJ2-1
CATSLPGPNFRGGLNEQFF
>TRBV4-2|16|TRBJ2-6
CASTGRSGSGANVLTF